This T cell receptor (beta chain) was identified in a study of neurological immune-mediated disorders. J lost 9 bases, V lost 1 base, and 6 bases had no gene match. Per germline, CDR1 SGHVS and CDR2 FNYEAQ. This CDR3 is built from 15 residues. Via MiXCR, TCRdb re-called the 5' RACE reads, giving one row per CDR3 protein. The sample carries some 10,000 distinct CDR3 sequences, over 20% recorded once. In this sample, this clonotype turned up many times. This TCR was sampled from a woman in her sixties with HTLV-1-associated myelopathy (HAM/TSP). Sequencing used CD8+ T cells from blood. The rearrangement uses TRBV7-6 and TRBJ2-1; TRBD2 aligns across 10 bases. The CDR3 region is CASSLDERGGLEQFF. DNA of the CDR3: TGTGCCAGCAGCTTAGACGAGCGGGGGGGCCTTGAGCAGTTCTTC.